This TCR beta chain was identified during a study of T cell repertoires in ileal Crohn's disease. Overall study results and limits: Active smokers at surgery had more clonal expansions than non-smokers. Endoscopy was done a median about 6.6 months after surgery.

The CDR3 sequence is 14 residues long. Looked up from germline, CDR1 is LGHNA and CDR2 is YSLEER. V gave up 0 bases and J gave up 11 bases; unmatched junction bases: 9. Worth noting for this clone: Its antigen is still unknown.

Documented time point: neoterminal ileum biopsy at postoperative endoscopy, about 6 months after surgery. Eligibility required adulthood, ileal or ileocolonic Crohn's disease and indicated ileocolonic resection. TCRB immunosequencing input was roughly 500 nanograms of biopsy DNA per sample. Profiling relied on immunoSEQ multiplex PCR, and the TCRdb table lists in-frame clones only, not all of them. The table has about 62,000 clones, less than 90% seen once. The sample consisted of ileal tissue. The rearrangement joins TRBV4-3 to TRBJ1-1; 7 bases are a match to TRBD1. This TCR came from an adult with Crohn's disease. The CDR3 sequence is CASSQDGHRGWAFF. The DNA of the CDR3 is TGCGCCAGCAGCCAAGATGGACACAGGGGATGGGCTTTCTTT.